This T cell receptor (beta chain) emerged from a study of tumor and adjacent non-tumor tissue in lung cancer. As for the study in general: The cohort had roughly 12 adenocarcinoma, 2 squamous cell and 1 small cell patients. On average, productive TCRbeta reads reached a few million per sample. General study findings and limits: Compared with tumor, normal lung showed significantly lower TCR diversity.

TCRbeta libraries were built with three rounds of nested PCR, modified from ARM-PCR. Each CDR3 protein gets one entry after TCRdb re-called the multiplex PCR reads with MiXCR. The sample has approximately 77,000 distinct CDR3 sequences, more than 80% seen once; the top ten hold 50% to 65%. This clonotype is a singleton in its sample. The antigen remains undetermined. A much larger clone differs by one base, so this may be a read error. Germline V gives CDR1 KGHDR, CDR2 SFDVKD. V was clipped by 3 bases and J by 8 bases, with 19 bases between them. The CDR3 is made up of 16 amino acids. This sample's RNA came from whole unsorted tissue. The normal lung tissue was taken more than 3 cm from the tumor edge. Chemotherapy-naive patients with new lung cancer underwent thoracic surgery in China, August–late 2014.

Input material: distant non-tumor lung tissue. This receptor was identified in a man in his fifties or sixties with non-small cell lung cancer. This sequence joins TRBV24-1 and TRBJ2-1; perhaps D is TRBD1 or TRBD2 (5 bases each). The CDR3 region has the DNA TGTGCCACCAGTGATCCCGGGACGGAACTCATCGATGAGCAGTTCTTC. It codes for CATSDPGTELIDEQFF.